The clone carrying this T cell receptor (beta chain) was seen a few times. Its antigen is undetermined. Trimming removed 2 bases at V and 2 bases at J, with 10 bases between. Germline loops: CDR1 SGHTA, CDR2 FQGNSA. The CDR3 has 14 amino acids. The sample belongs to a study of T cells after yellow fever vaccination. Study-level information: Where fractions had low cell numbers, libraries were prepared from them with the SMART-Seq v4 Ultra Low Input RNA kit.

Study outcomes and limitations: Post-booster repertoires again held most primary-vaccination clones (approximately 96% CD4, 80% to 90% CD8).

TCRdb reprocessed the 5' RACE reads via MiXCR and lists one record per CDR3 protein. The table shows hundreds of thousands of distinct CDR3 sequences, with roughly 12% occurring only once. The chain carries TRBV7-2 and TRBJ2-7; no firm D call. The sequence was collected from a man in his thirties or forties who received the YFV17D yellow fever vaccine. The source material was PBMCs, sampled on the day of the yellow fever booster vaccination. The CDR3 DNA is TGTGCCAGCAGCTTAAGGAACGAGCCCTACGAGCAGTACTTC. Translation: CASSLRNEPYEQYF.